The entry below gives a single T cell receptor beta chain sequence along with its context. Its target is unknown. Each CDR3 protein is one row after TCRdb ran MiXCR on the 5' RACE reads. The table shows about 350,000 distinct CDR3 sequences, with around 15% occurring only once. The data originate from a study of T-cell memory formation after mild COVID-19. Background on the study: Largely donor-specific sequence clusters came from a couple of donors. General study results and limits: Clones shrinking between day 15 and 85 showed a balanced CD4/CD8 split, and those that grew later tilted toward CD4+. Researchers could not confirm that second-wave clones peaking on day 37 targeted SARS-CoV-2.

Germline values: CDR1 DFQATT, CDR2 SNEGSKA (reference sequence). This CDR3 is built from 12 residues. Trimming shortened V by 3 bases and J by 3 bases, and 6 bases separated the two germline ends. The sequence derives from a man aged 18 to 30 who had mild COVID-19 (a few samples of this study predate the infection). Cell type and time point are not known. The source material was PBMCs or a T cell subset sorted from them (not recorded which). The chain links TRBV20-1 to TRBJ2-1; D not certain. The CDR3 DNA sequence: TGCAGTGCTAGTGCTGACTACAATGAGCAGTTCTTC. Translating gives CSASADYNEQFF.